A selection of T cell receptor beta chains follows, all from one sample in a study of blood T cell repertoires in COVID-19. TCRdb keeps only in-frame clones here, not all; method: immunoSEQ multiplex PCR. The data contain about 100,000 clones, about 90% of them seen just once; the ten biggest clones take up roughly 7.4%. The sequencing sample was made of peripheral blood. These receptors were obtained from a man under 40 in a cohort sampled during active COVID-19. CDR3s leave out the opening cysteine and the closing phenylalanine or tryptophan. Fields, in order: CDR3 protein, CDR3 length, clone size, V gene, J gene. Some rows have no size entry. The others give once, few or many, or a class for an expanded clone.

ASSLLLGRHNEQF	13	-	TRBV5-5	TRBJ2-1
ASSSFRGGSGANVLT	15	-	TRBV6-2/TRBV6-3	TRBJ2-6
ASSLFGGTGGLQTQY	15	-	TRBV28	TRBJ2-5
ASSSLGQGATEAF	13	-	TRBV28	TRBJ1-1
ASSFGQGRRNTEAF	14	-	TRBV27	TRBJ1-1
ASSLSHGLRGNNEQF	15	-	TRBV19	TRBJ2-1
AWRGTGNNSPLH	12	-	TRBV30	TRBJ1-6
ASTPRGGRSPLH	12	-	TRBV7-2	TRBJ1-6
ASREDRIGSPLH	12	-	TRBV2	TRBJ1-6
ASSLSLQGNTEAF	13	-	TRBV5-4	TRBJ1-1
ASSLDATGVLGYT	13	-	TRBV7-2	TRBJ1-2
ASSLSRLDTQY	11	-	TRBV27	TRBJ2-3
ASSLAGFEQY	10	-	TRBV5-1	TRBJ2-7
SVFEVPVYNEQF	12	-	TRBV29-1	TRBJ2-1
ASSLNRDSEAF	11	-	TRBV18	TRBJ1-1
ASSQGWRGGSETQY	14	-	TRBV3-1/TRBV3-2	TRBJ2-5
ASGPIFGCSNQPQH	14	few	TRBV12-5	TRBJ1-5
ASGLAYRGSTDTQY	14	-	TRBV12-5	TRBJ2-3
ASSLSGASGGLEQF	14	few	TRBV5-1	TRBJ2-1
ARKTSADTGELF	12	-	TRBV2	TRBJ2-2
ASSEALGGRKSYEQY	15	-	TRBV2	TRBJ2-7
ASSSMNEDINYEQY	14	few	TRBV27	TRBJ2-7
ASSPEWEPTDTQY	13	-	TRBV7-8	TRBJ2-3
ASSEDGAWREAF	12	-	TRBV2	TRBJ1-1
ASSIGDTVLT	10	-	TRBV19	TRBJ2-6
ASSLWTEDSPLH	12	-	TRBV5-4	TRBJ1-6
ASSAAGTGFYGYT	13	-	TRBV4-3	TRBJ1-2
ASSINPGTTTDTQY	14	-	TRBV7-2	TRBJ2-3
ASSRTVSAEAF	11	-	TRBV19	TRBJ1-1
SAMGGKTQY	9	-	TRBV20-1	TRBJ2-5
ASSYSMGGPDYEQY	14	-	TRBV6-5	TRBJ2-7
AWSVWAEKQF	10	-	TRBV30	TRBJ2-1
ASSQDRDVGKLF	12	-	TRBV2	TRBJ1-4
ASSLGLVIYEQY	12	few	TRBV5-6	TRBJ2-7
ASSQDRAPAYEQY	13	-	TRBV4-1	TRBJ2-7
ASSQVLGTGNTEAF	14	-	TRBV4-1	TRBJ1-1
ASSARTGGQPQH	12	once	TRBV7-2	TRBJ1-5
ASSPGQGAGQPQH	13	-	TRBV5-4	TRBJ1-5
ASWDTMNTEAF	11	-	TRBV27	TRBJ1-1
ASSRTGGRETQY	12	-	TRBV19	TRBJ2-5
ASSELAGGTEAF	12	-	TRBV6-1	TRBJ1-1
ASSPYGGAGELF	12	-	TRBV19	TRBJ2-2
ASSYPGTGELF	11	-	TRBV6-2/TRBV6-3	TRBJ2-2
ASSLLTGQGYGYT	13	-	TRBV28	TRBJ1-2
ASSQGGGPNSGNTIY	15	-	TRBV7-9	TRBJ1-3
ASSNGGGRDEQY	12	-	TRBV5-1	TRBJ2-7
ASSPGTVSTEAF	12	-	TRBV18	TRBJ1-1
ASIDSLLTGELF	12	-	TRBV10-3	TRBJ2-2
AWSGQDFTEAF	11	few	TRBV30	TRBJ1-1